Presented here are 3 T cell receptor beta chains from one specimen sequenced in a study of siplizumab effects on memory and regulatory T cells. For more than 5 days at 37°C, the mixed lymphocyte reaction cells were kept in coculture. No antigen has been assigned to these receptors. Libraries were prepared by immunoSEQ multiplex PCR; TCRdb keeps only in-frame clonotypes and omits some of them. The repertoire holds 9,000 to 13,000 clones, around 42% seen once, with approximately 23% in the top ten. The sequencing input was CFSE-low (dividing) CD4+ T cells sorted from an allogeneic mixed lymphocyte reaction. The receptors were gathered from a human donor in good health; the cells came from an allogeneic mixed lymphocyte reaction.

The J gene is TRBJ1-1, the V gene TRBV11-2, with D possibly being TRBD1 (6 bases). The CDR3 contains 13 residues. Germline CDR1 reads SGHAT; CDR2 reads FQNNGV. V was shortened by 8 bases and J by 1 base, with 11 bases between the two germline ends. As DNA, the CDR3 is TGTGCCAGCTCGGGACATCCGAACACTGAAGCTTTCTTT. It codes for CASSGHPNTEAFF. The whole variable domain, remainder taken from reference TRBV11-2 and TRBJ1-1, is EAGVAQSPRYKIIEKRQSVAFWCNPISGHATLYWYQQILGQGPKLLIQFQNNGVVDDSQLPKDRFSAERLKGVDSTLKIQPAKLEDSAVYLCASSGHPNTEAFFGQGTRLTVV.

This chain connects TRBV6-5 to TRBJ2-7; D gene uncertain. CDR3 size: 11 residues. Trimming pared 0 bases from V and 9 bases from J, leaving 6 bases between. Per the germline V gene, CDR1 is MNHEY and CDR2 is SVGAGI. The CDR3 spells CASSYSGGQYF. The CDR3, as DNA: TGTGCCAGCAGTTACTCCGGCGGGCAGTACTTC.

This clone was recorded a few times. V gene TRBV6-6 combines with J gene TRBJ2-7; 8 bases map to TRBD2. Germline CDR1 is MNHNY and CDR2 is SVGAGI (reference sequence). J was trimmed by 7 bases and V by 0 bases; bases with no gene match: 2. This CDR3 has 13 amino acids. The DNA for the CDR3 is TGTGCCAGCAGTTACTCGGGGACTAGTGAGCAGTACTTC. Amino acid sequence: CASSYSGTSEQYF.